This T cell receptor (beta chain) is drawn from a study of CD8 T cells in ankylosing spondylitis (dated by TCRdb to about 2017). Regarding the research as a whole: To find TCR variants linked to disease, the study profiled T cell receptor beta repertoires in ankylosing spondylitis patients and healthy donors. The whole study cohort included 85 to 120 healthy donors and 20 to 30 ankylosing spondylitis patients. Samples of peripheral blood were taken, and for ankylosing spondylitis patients, synovial fluid was collected as well. Study-wide conclusions, independent of this receptor: Blood from ankylosing spondylitis patients appeared to be characterized by a TCR beta motif made up of seven or eight highly homologous amino acid variants. The disease-linked clones had a CD8+ phenotype and were found at relatively low frequencies in peripheral blood. The disease-linked clones were reported as significantly enriched in matched synovial fluid samples from ankylosing spondylitis patients. Some motif variants had previously been reported in the synovial fluid and blood of reactive arthritis patients, which suggests shared mechanisms of disease initiation.

The CDR3, from cysteine to phenylalanine, totals 17 residues. CDR3 DNA only is kept here, 51 bases in frame from base 1. From the germline V gene, CDR1 is SGHRS and CDR2 is YFSETQ. The junction carries 16 bases between V and J, which are trimmed by 1 base and 2 bases respectively. The instrument was an Illumina HiSeq 2500. Quantitative 5'-RACE with molecular barcodes was used to prepare TCR beta libraries. In the paper's pipeline: Disease-linked TCR variants were identified with a new computational method built on a probabilistic model of VDJ rearrangement. TCRdb itself trimmed the public reads at Q25 with fastp, ran MiXCR and retained productive beta chains. CDR3 protein sequences are deduplicated, and each keeps its most common genes and DNA. V and J calls and clone size were set by TCRdb, not the authors. The sample table shows around 130,000 distinct CDR3 sequences, and roughly 9% are seen once. The ten largest clones add up to approximately 3.4% of the sample.

This clonotype was recorded a few times. The clone's antigen remains unknown. No quality values exist for individual bases; no much larger clone is one base distant. Input material: blood, either unsorted or a sorted T cell fraction (not recorded which). This sequence uses TRBV5-1 and TRBJ1-5; the D gene assignment is ambiguous. The receptor's source is a male donor with ankylosing spondylitis or in good health (not recorded which). The bases are TGCGCCAGCAGCTTGAGGCCCCTTGACCTGGGCAATCAGCCCCAGCATTTT. Its protein reads: CASSLRPLDLGNQPQHF.